Shown below are 18 T cell receptor beta chains from a single sample sequenced in a study of identical twins. TCRdb analysed the 5' RACE reads with MiXCR anew, one entry per CDR3 protein. Among 150,000 or so distinct CDR3 sequences listed, roughly 3.3% were seen once. Specimen: memory T cells sorted from blood. The source of these receptors is a man aged 18 to 35 in good health.

This clonotype has a handful of counts. CDR3 nucleotide sequence: TGTGCCATCAGTGCGAGGGACCAAGAGACCCAGTACTTC. Protein product: CAISARDQETQYF. The V and J genes are TRBV10-3 and TRBJ2-5; TRBD2 might be the D (5 bases). Trimming shortened V by 4 bases and J by 0 bases, and 6 bases separated the two germline ends. The CDR3 covers 13 residues. Looked up from germline, CDR1 is ENHRY and CDR2 is SYGVKD.

The table lists this clonotype with a few counts. The chain joins TRBV5-1 to TRBJ2-3; possibly TRBD1 for D (5 bases). Trimming stripped 2 bases from V and 0 bases from J, with 10 bases between. The CDR3 consists of 15 residues. Germline CDR1 and CDR2: SGHRS and YFSETQ. Here the CDR3 reads CASSFTGISTDTQYF. In DNA, the CDR3 is TGCGCCAGCAGCTTTACAGGTATCAGCACAGATACGCAGTATTTT.

In its sample, this clonotype was seen many times. The DNA of the CDR3 is TGTGCCAGCAGCCGACTCCGGGACTTGAACACCGGGGAGCTGTTTTTT. Translated, it gives CASSRLRDLNTGELFF. This sequence joins TRBV7-6 and TRBJ2-2, with D tentatively TRBD2 (6 bases). The ends were cut back, 5 bases at V and 1 base at J, with 14 bases in the middle. This CDR3 region has 16 residues. Germline assignment: CDR1 SGHVS and CDR2 FNYEAQ.

This clonotype was recorded at least ten times. The rearrangement links TRBV27 to TRBJ1-6, with TRBD1 matching 8 bases. With V trimmed by 3 bases and J by 7 bases, 11 bases remained unmatched. The CDR3 is 17 amino acids. Germline V CDR1 and CDR2: MNHEY, SMNVEV (reference sequence). In DNA form, the CDR3 reads TGTGCCAGCAGTTTGTCGGCCCAGGGGGCGCGGAATTCACCCCTCCACTTT. Its protein product is CASSLSAQGARNSPLHF.

This clonotype occurred many times. The chain is built from TRBV12-3 or TRBV12-4 and TRBJ1-1; TRBD1 is a possible D gene (5 bases). Trimming pared 6 bases from V and 9 bases from J, leaving 14 bases between. This CDR3 region has 12 residues. CDR3: CASSLGDGKAFF. The CDR3 coding sequence is TGTGCCAGCAGCCTGGGGGACGGGAAAGCTTTCTTT.

This clonotype was counted ten times or more. The CDR3 spells CATSGGLFTTKETQYF. The CDR3 coding sequence is TGTGCCACCAGCGGAGGACTGTTCACTACCAAAGAGACCCAGTACTTC. The gene calls are TRBV15 and TRBJ2-5; TRBD2 might be the D (5 bases). V was trimmed by 5 bases and J by 3 bases, leaving 19 bases between them. The CDR3 consists of 16 residues. Germline V gene data show CDR1 as LNHNV and CDR2 as YYDKDF (reference sequence).

This clonotype was counted at least ten times. The chain has TRBV14 and TRBJ2-3; D perhaps matches TRBD2 (5 bases). This CDR3 is built from 11 residues. Trimming cost V 5 bases and J 8 bases, with 8 bases left between them. CDR1 and CDR2 (germline): SGHDN, FVKESK. The chain's CDR3 is CASSARGTQYF. The CDR3 DNA reads as TGTGCCAGCAGCGCCCGGGGTACGCAGTATTTT.

This clonotype has ten or more counts. The chain joins TRBV12-3 or TRBV12-4 to TRBJ1-2; no reliable D call. The CDR3 is made up of 13 amino acids. V was trimmed by 2 bases and J by 2 bases, leaving 6 bases between them. The CDR3 spells CASSLSRNYGYTF. In nucleotides, the CDR3 is TGTGCCAGCAGTTTATCTCGAAACTATGGCTACACCTTC.

There are many counts of this clonotype. The V and J genes are TRBV6-1 and TRBJ2-1; no firm D call. V was shortened by 5 bases and J by 6 bases, with 5 bases between the two germline ends. Germline V gene sequence: CDR1 MNHNS, CDR2 SASEGT. This CDR3 has 11 amino acids. The chain's CDR3 is CASSRVNEQFF. CDR3 nucleotides: TGTGCCAGCAGTCGGGTCAATGAGCAGTTCTTC.

This clonotype turned up a few times. The chain uses TRBV2 and TRBJ1-1; D gene uncertain. V was cut by 8 bases and J by 3 bases, with 10 bases left in between. This CDR3 spans 12 amino acids. The germline CDR1 and CDR2 sequences are SNHLY and FYNNEI. The chain's CDR3 is CASGFGDTEAFF. CDR3 nucleotide sequence: TGTGCCAGCGGTTTTGGGGACACTGAAGCTTTCTTT.

This clonotype was observed many times. This rearrangement joins TRBV5-1 to TRBJ2-7; TRBD2 matches at 7 bases. The CDR3 is 18 residues long. Germline V gene lookup returns CDR1 SGHRS and CDR2 YFSETQ. Trimming cost V 3 bases and J 3 bases; bases outside gene matches: 18. The CDR3 DNA is TGCGCCAGCAGCTCCCACCTAGGTGGGAGGGGAGGAAACTACGAGCAGTACTTC. Its protein is CASSSHLGGRGGNYEQYF.

This clonotype came up many times. The gene calls are TRBV4-1 and TRBJ2-1; a weak D match, TRBD2 (6 bases). CDR3 length: 15 residues. The V gene's germline CDR1 is MGHRA and CDR2 YSYEKL. V gave up 4 bases and J gave up 2 bases, with 12 bases separating them. CDR3: CASSPSGTAYNEQFF. The CDR3 DNA sequence: TGCGCCAGCAGCCCTTCCGGGACTGCCTACAATGAGCAGTTCTTC.

This clonotype is judged medium-sized. The chain joins TRBV20-1 to TRBJ1-5; D might be TRBD1 (5 bases). Per germline, CDR1 DFQATT and CDR2 SNEGSKA (reference sequence). V was cut by 4 bases and J by 3 bases, with 13 bases left in between. The CDR3 spans 14 residues. The CDR3 bases are TGCAGTGCTACCCCCAGGGCCATCAATCAGCCCCAGCATTTT. It specifies CSATPRAINQPQHF.

This clonotype was detected many times. The CDR3 loop is CSAQWTGASNEQFF. DNA for the CDR3: TGCAGTGCTCAATGGACAGGGGCGTCCAATGAGCAGTTCTTC. The rearrangement uses TRBV20-1 and TRBJ2-1, with 9 nucleotides matching TRBD1. This CDR3 has 14 residues. CDR1 DFQATT and CDR2 SNEGSKA come from the germline V gene (reference sequence). Trimming at V came to 5 bases and at J to 6 bases, leaving 8 bases not matched to a gene.

This clonotype has a handful of counts. V and J are TRBV7-2 and TRBJ2-1; no clear D gene. Germline CDR1 reads SGHTA; CDR2 reads FQGNSA. With 2 bases removed from V and 11 bases from J, the gap between germline ends came to 7 bases. The CDR3 loop spans 11 amino acids. The CDR3: CASSLWGKQFF. CDR3 bases: TGTGCCAGCAGCTTATGGGGAAAGCAGTTCTTC. The full variable domain, its missing parts supplied by reference TRBV7-2 and TRBJ2-1, is GAGVSQSPSNKVTEKGKDVELRCDPISGHTALYWYRQSLGQGLEFLIYFQGNSAPDKSGLPSDRFSAERTGGSVSTLTIQRTQQEDSAVYLCASSLWGKQFFGPGTRLTVL.

Many counts were recorded for this clonotype. The V call is TRBV5-5, the J call TRBJ2-1, with 12 positions matching TRBD2. J gave up 3 bases and V 3 bases, and 10 bases lay outside the gene matches. Germline V gene data show CDR1 as SGHKS and CDR2 as YYEKEE (reference sequence). The CDR3 is 18 residues long. The CDR3 DNA reads TGTGCCAGCAGCTCGCCCCTATCGACTAGCGGGAGCTACAATGAGCAGTTCTTC. Translating gives CASSSPLSTSGSYNEQFF.

This clonotype occurred many times. This rearrangement joins TRBV7-2 to TRBJ2-3, with TRBD1 matching 10 bases. The germline CDR1 and CDR2 sequences are SGHTA and FQGNSA. The ends lost 1 base at V and 4 bases at J; junction bases unmatched: 2. The CDR3 covers 15 residues. Written as DNA, the CDR3 is TGTGCCAGCAGCTTAGTTGGACAGGGGGCAGATACGCAGTATTTT. This encodes CASSLVGQGADTQYF.

This clonotype appeared many times. This sequence joins TRBV5-6 and TRBJ2-4, with D hard to call. CDR3 size: 19 residues. Germline lookup yields CDR1 SGHDT and CDR2 YYEEEE. Trimming removed 0 bases at V and 1 base at J, with 20 bases between. Here the CDR3 reads CASSLGELRLGEAKNIQYF. As DNA, the CDR3 is TGTGCCAGCAGCTTGGGCGAATTGAGGCTAGGTGAGGCCAAAAACATTCAGTACTTC.